This T cell receptor beta chain was observed in a study of T cell responses to AZD1222 COVID-19 vaccine. V was clipped by 4 bases and J by 2 bases; unmatched bases: 8. Germline values: CDR1 LGHNA, CDR2 YSLEER. The CDR3 is 16 amino acids. As for this clone: Antigen specificity is unknown.

Study conclusions and caveats: Seropositivity was recorded at baseline in only 5 or 6 AZD1222 recipients.

Clones were sequenced by immunoSEQ multiplex PCR, and TCRdb holds only the in-frame ones, with some missing. The data contain 100,000 or so clones, 84% of them singletons. The sequencing here drew on peripheral blood, taken on day 0 of AZD1222 vaccination. The source is an adult in good health. The rearrangement joins TRBV4-3 to TRBJ2-7, with TRBD1 matching over 10 bases. The CDR3 DNA is TGCGCCAGCAGCCGAGGGACCGGGACAGGGGCCTACGAGCAGTACTTC. Amino acid sequence: CASSRGTGTGAYEQYF.